These T cell receptor beta chains were read from a single sample in a study of CD8 T cells in Susac syndrome. MiXCR was run by TCRdb on the immunoSEQ multiplex PCR reads, yielding one entry per CDR3 protein. The table has some 120,000 distinct CDR3 sequences, about 95% seen once. Material: CD4+ T cells from PBMCs. The receptors come from a human donor with multiple sclerosis. Both conserved end residues are part of each CDR3. D genes are given only for firm matches. The size field is filled for only some rows; it gives once, few, many or a size class.

d_call: -; v_call: TRBV6-2/TRBV6-3; clone_size: -; j_call: TRBJ2-6; cdr3_aa: CASRTNSGANVLTF; cdr3_nt: TGTGCCAGTCGGACGAACTCTGGGGCCAACGTCCTGACTTTC
d_call: -; v_call: TRBV19; clone_size: -; j_call: TRBJ1-5; cdr3_aa: CASSLVAGSGSNQPQHF; cdr3_nt: TGTGCCAGTAGCCTAGTCGCCGGCTCCGGTAGCAATCAGCCCCAGCATTTT
d_call: -; v_call: TRBV14; clone_size: -; j_call: TRBJ1-1; cdr3_aa: CASSPSTIEAFF; cdr3_nt: TGTGCCAGCAGCCCTTCAACCATTGAAGCTTTCTTT
d_call: -; v_call: TRBV5-6; clone_size: -; j_call: TRBJ1-6; cdr3_aa: CASSWGRDSPLHF; cdr3_nt: TGTGCCAGCAGCTGGGGACGGGATTCACCCCTCCACTTT
d_call: TRBD2; v_call: TRBV6-6; clone_size: -; j_call: TRBJ2-7; cdr3_aa: CASAGESEQYF; cdr3_nt: TGTGCCTCGGCGGGAGAGAGCGAGCAGTACTTC
d_call: TRBD1; v_call: TRBV4-2; clone_size: -; j_call: TRBJ2-1; cdr3_aa: CASSQDRGRDSIYNEQFF; cdr3_nt: TGTGCCAGCAGCCAAGATCGGGGTCGGGACAGCATCTACAATGAGCAGTTCTTC
d_call: TRBD2; v_call: TRBV29-1; clone_size: once; j_call: TRBJ2-1; cdr3_aa: CSVVPTSGTYNEQFF; cdr3_nt: TGCAGCGTCGTTCCTACTAGCGGGACCTACAATGAGCAGTTCTTC
d_call: -; v_call: TRBV7-2; clone_size: -; j_call: TRBJ2-5; cdr3_aa: CASSIDRLQETQYF; cdr3_nt: TGTGCCAGCAGCATAGACAGGTTACAAGAGACCCAGTACTTC
d_call: -; v_call: TRBV4-1; clone_size: -; j_call: TRBJ2-2; cdr3_aa: CASSRGNTGELFF; cdr3_nt: TGCGCCAGCAGCCGAGGTAACACCGGGGAGCTGTTTTTT
d_call: -; v_call: TRBV5-4; clone_size: -; j_call: TRBJ2-3; cdr3_aa: CASSPLKGTDTQYF; cdr3_nt: TGTGCCAGCAGCCCGCTGAAGGGCACAGATACGCAGTATTTT
d_call: -; v_call: TRBV7-9; clone_size: -; j_call: TRBJ2-3; cdr3_aa: CASSPPTPSPTDTQYF; cdr3_nt: TGTGCCAGCAGCCCGCCGACCCCAAGCCCCACAGATACGCAGTATTTT
d_call: TRBD1; v_call: TRBV18; clone_size: -; j_call: TRBJ1-1; cdr3_aa: CASSPKDRGAEAFF; cdr3_nt: TGTGCCAGCTCACCAAAGGACAGGGGGGCTGAAGCTTTCTTT
d_call: TRBD2; v_call: TRBV2; clone_size: -; j_call: TRBJ2-1; cdr3_aa: CASMETSGSRRNEQFF; cdr3_nt: TGTGCCAGCATGGAGACTAGCGGGAGTCGGCGCAATGAGCAGTTCTTC
d_call: -; v_call: TRBV14; clone_size: -; j_call: TRBJ2-5; cdr3_aa: CASSPGRFQETQYF; cdr3_nt: TGTGCCAGCAGCCCCGGACGGTTCCAAGAGACCCAGTACTTC
d_call: TRBD2; v_call: TRBV19; clone_size: -; j_call: TRBJ2-1; cdr3_aa: CASSHFTSANREQFF; cdr3_nt: TGTGCCAGTAGCCACTTCACTAGCGCCAACAGGGAGCAGTTCTTC
d_call: -; v_call: TRBV2; clone_size: -; j_call: TRBJ2-3; cdr3_aa: CASRMDRGGDTQYF; cdr3_nt: TGTGCCAGCAGGATGGACAGAGGGGGGGATACGCAGTATTTT
d_call: -; v_call: TRBV3-1; clone_size: -; j_call: TRBJ2-7; cdr3_aa: CASSQALGGSYEQYF; cdr3_nt: TGTGCCAGCAGCCAAGCCCTCGGGGGCTCCTACGAGCAGTACTTC
d_call: TRBD2; v_call: TRBV10-3; clone_size: once; j_call: TRBJ2-1; cdr3_aa: CAISRTSGRMDEQFF; cdr3_nt: TGTGCCATCAGCAGGACTAGCGGGAGGATGGATGAGCAGTTCTTC
d_call: -; v_call: TRBV12-3/TRBV12-4; clone_size: -; j_call: TRBJ1-2; cdr3_aa: CASSSEGGHRF; cdr3_nt: TGTGCCAGCAGTTCTGAGGGCGGGCACCGCTTC
d_call: -; v_call: TRBV6-4; clone_size: -; j_call: TRBJ1-2; cdr3_aa: CASSDYPVAGGYTF; cdr3_nt: TGTGCCAGCAGTGACTACCCCGTGGCAGGGGGCTACACCTTC
d_call: TRBD1; v_call: TRBV12-3/TRBV12-4; clone_size: -; j_call: TRBJ1-2; cdr3_aa: CASGDRRTTNYGYTF; cdr3_nt: TGTGCCAGCGGGGACAGGAGGACTACCAACTATGGCTACACCTTC
d_call: TRBD1; v_call: TRBV15; clone_size: -; j_call: TRBJ1-4; cdr3_aa: CATSRDQGGGEKLFF; cdr3_nt: TGTGCCACCAGCAGAGACCAGGGGGGTGGCGAAAAACTGTTTTTT
d_call: TRBD1; v_call: TRBV5-1; clone_size: -; j_call: TRBJ1-1; cdr3_aa: CASSSVYRGPNTEAFF; cdr3_nt: TGCGCCAGCAGCTCCGTGTACAGGGGGCCCAACACTGAAGCTTTCTTT
d_call: -; v_call: TRBV11-2; clone_size: -; j_call: TRBJ1-4; cdr3_aa: CASSSTKGFEKLFF; cdr3_nt: TGTGCCAGCAGCTCCACTAAGGGATTCGAAAAACTGTTTTTT
d_call: TRBD1; v_call: TRBV6-6; clone_size: -; j_call: TRBJ1-1; cdr3_aa: CASSPTGRFGDTEAFF; cdr3_nt: TGTGCCAGCAGTCCGACAGGGAGATTCGGGGACACTGAAGCTTTCTTT
d_call: -; v_call: TRBV6-2/TRBV6-3; clone_size: -; j_call: TRBJ1-5; cdr3_aa: CASSRDSNQPQHF; cdr3_nt: TGTGCCAGCAGTAGGGATAGCAATCAGCCCCAGCATTTT
d_call: TRBD2; v_call: TRBV20-1; clone_size: -; j_call: TRBJ2-3; cdr3_aa: CSATSGRGSTDTQYF; cdr3_nt: TGCAGTGCTACTAGCGGGAGGGGAAGCACAGATACGCAGTATTTT
d_call: TRBD2; v_call: TRBV25-1; clone_size: -; j_call: TRBJ2-5; cdr3_aa: CASSEPGGGGTQYF; cdr3_nt: TGTGCCAGCAGTGAACCGGGGGGAGGCGGGACCCAGTACTTC
d_call: TRBD2; v_call: TRBV6-1; clone_size: -; j_call: TRBJ2-3; cdr3_aa: CASKSLAGGFADTQYF; cdr3_nt: TGTGCCAGCAAATCCCTAGCGGGAGGTTTCGCAGATACGCAGTATTTT
d_call: -; v_call: TRBV7-9; clone_size: -; j_call: TRBJ2-7; cdr3_aa: CASSLKVGSLFDEQYF; cdr3_nt: TGTGCCAGCAGCTTAAAGGTTGGGTCTCTGTTCGACGAGCAGTACTTC
d_call: -; v_call: TRBV19; clone_size: -; j_call: TRBJ2-5; cdr3_aa: CASSIFHRGAGPQETQYF; cdr3_nt: TGTGCCAGTAGTATTTTTCATCGTGGTGCGGGACCGCAAGAGACCCAGTACTTC
d_call: -; v_call: TRBV6-5; clone_size: -; j_call: TRBJ2-7; cdr3_aa: CASRGTLPSYEQYF; cdr3_nt: TGTGCCAGTAGAGGGACATTGCCCTCCTACGAGCAGTACTTC
d_call: -; v_call: TRBV4-2; clone_size: -; j_call: TRBJ1-2; cdr3_aa: CASSQDPGVDYGYTF; cdr3_nt: TGTGCCAGCAGCCAAGATCCAGGGGTCGACTATGGCTACACCTTC
d_call: TRBD2; v_call: TRBV2; clone_size: -; j_call: TRBJ2-4; cdr3_aa: CASRAGLAGTRNIQYF; cdr3_nt: TGTGCCAGCAGAGCCGGACTAGCGGGAACGAGAAACATTCAGTACTTC
d_call: TRBD1; v_call: TRBV30; clone_size: -; j_call: TRBJ2-3; cdr3_aa: CAWSRTGADTDTQYF; cdr3_nt: TGTGCCTGGAGTCGGACAGGGGCAGACACAGATACGCAGTATTTT
d_call: TRBD1; v_call: TRBV20-1; clone_size: -; j_call: TRBJ2-5; cdr3_aa: CSGNRGMQETQYF; cdr3_nt: TGCAGCGGAAACAGGGGGATGCAAGAGACCCAGTACTTC
d_call: TRBD2; v_call: TRBV5-1; clone_size: -; j_call: TRBJ2-1; cdr3_aa: CASSEGTSLSDEQFF; cdr3_nt: TGCGCCAGCAGCGAAGGGACTAGTCTTAGCGATGAGCAGTTCTTC
d_call: -; v_call: TRBV7-9; clone_size: -; j_call: TRBJ2-3; cdr3_aa: CASSLDGLTDTQYF; cdr3_nt: TGTGCCAGCAGCTTAGATGGTCTGACAGATACGCAGTATTTT
d_call: -; v_call: TRBV20-1; clone_size: once; j_call: TRBJ2-6; cdr3_aa: CSATQGGANVLTF; cdr3_nt: TGCAGTGCTACCCAGGGGGGGGCCAACGTCCTGACTTTC
d_call: -; v_call: TRBV25-1; clone_size: -; j_call: TRBJ1-3; cdr3_aa: CASSAPGQSPGNTIYF; cdr3_nt: TGTGCCAGCAGTGCCCCCGGACAGTCCCCTGGAAACACCATATATTTT
d_call: TRBD2; v_call: TRBV7-9; clone_size: -; j_call: TRBJ2-3; cdr3_aa: CASSLTPGTSGTDTQYF; cdr3_nt: TGTGCCAGCAGCTTAACTCCCGGGACTAGCGGCACAGATACGCAGTATTTT
d_call: -; v_call: TRBV7-8; clone_size: -; j_call: TRBJ2-7; cdr3_aa: CASSHSRNEQYF; cdr3_nt: TGTGCCAGCAGCCACTCCCGAAACGAGCAGTACTTC
d_call: -; v_call: TRBV29-1; clone_size: -; j_call: TRBJ2-1; cdr3_aa: CSVENPTHSEQFF; cdr3_nt: TGCAGCGTTGAGAATCCCACCCACAGTGAGCAGTTCTTC
d_call: -; v_call: TRBV6-5; clone_size: -; j_call: TRBJ2-2; cdr3_aa: CASSPRGRREELFF; cdr3_nt: TGTGCCAGCAGTCCCCGGGGGAGGCGCGAGGAGCTGTTTTTT
d_call: TRBD1; v_call: TRBV18; clone_size: -; j_call: TRBJ1-2; cdr3_aa: CASSPTGESGYTF; cdr3_nt: TGTGCCAGCTCACCGACAGGGGAGTCTGGCTACACCTTC
d_call: -; v_call: TRBV12-3/TRBV12-4; clone_size: once; j_call: TRBJ2-7; cdr3_aa: CASRGRTYEQYF; cdr3_nt: TGTGCCAGCAGGGGCAGGACCTACGAGCAGTACTTC
d_call: -; v_call: TRBV11-2; clone_size: -; j_call: TRBJ2-7; cdr3_aa: CASSLDGGFAYEQYF; cdr3_nt: TGTGCCAGCAGCTTAGATGGAGGGTTCGCCTACGAGCAGTACTTC
d_call: -; v_call: TRBV25-1; clone_size: -; j_call: TRBJ1-2; cdr3_aa: CASSGGSYGYTF; cdr3_nt: TGTGCCAGCAGTGGGGGGTCCTATGGCTACACCTTC
d_call: TRBD2; v_call: TRBV19; clone_size: -; j_call: TRBJ2-6; cdr3_aa: CASSIGGAGANVLTF; cdr3_nt: TGTGCCAGTAGTATCGGGGGGGCCGGGGCCAACGTCCTGACTTTC
d_call: -; v_call: TRBV9; clone_size: -; j_call: TRBJ2-1; cdr3_aa: CAGGSSYNEQFF; cdr3_nt: TGTGCCGGGGGGAGCTCCTACAATGAGCAGTTCTTC
d_call: -; v_call: TRBV29-1; clone_size: -; j_call: TRBJ2-2; cdr3_aa: CSVRIVGDGELFF; cdr3_nt: TGCAGCGTGCGAATAGTGGGAGACGGGGAGCTGTTTTTT
d_call: -; v_call: TRBV2; clone_size: few; j_call: TRBJ2-1; cdr3_aa: CASSEWSDSYNEQFF; cdr3_nt: TGTGCCAGCAGTGAGTGGTCGGACTCCTACAATGAGCAGTTCTTC
d_call: TRBD2; v_call: TRBV5-6; clone_size: -; j_call: TRBJ2-3; cdr3_aa: CASTDLAGPTDTQYF; cdr3_nt: TGTGCCAGCACCGATTTAGCGGGACCCACAGATACGCAGTATTTT
d_call: -; v_call: TRBV5-1; clone_size: -; j_call: TRBJ1-2; cdr3_aa: CASSLEPGAYGYTF; cdr3_nt: TGCGCCAGCAGCCTGGAACCAGGGGCCTATGGCTACACCTTC
d_call: -; v_call: TRBV23-1; clone_size: -; j_call: TRBJ2-1; cdr3_aa: CASSQSSRGHGGSYNEQFF; cdr3_nt: TGCGCCAGCAGTCAGAGCTCAAGGGGGCACGGGGGGTCCTACAATGAGCAGTTCTTC